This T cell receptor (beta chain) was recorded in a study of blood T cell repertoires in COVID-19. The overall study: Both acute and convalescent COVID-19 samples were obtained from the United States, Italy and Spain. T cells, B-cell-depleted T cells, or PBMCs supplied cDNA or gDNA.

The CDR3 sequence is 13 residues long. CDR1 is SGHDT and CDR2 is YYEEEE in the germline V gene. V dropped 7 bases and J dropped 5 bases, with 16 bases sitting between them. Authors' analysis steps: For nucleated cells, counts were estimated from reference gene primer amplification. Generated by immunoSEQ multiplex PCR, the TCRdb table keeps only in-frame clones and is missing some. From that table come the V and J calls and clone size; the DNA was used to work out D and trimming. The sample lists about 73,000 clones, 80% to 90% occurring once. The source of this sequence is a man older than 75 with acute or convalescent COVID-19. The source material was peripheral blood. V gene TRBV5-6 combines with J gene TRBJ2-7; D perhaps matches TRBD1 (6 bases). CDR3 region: CASGRQGIHEQYF. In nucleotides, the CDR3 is TGTGCCAGCGGCCGGCAGGGGATCCACGAGCAGTACTTC.